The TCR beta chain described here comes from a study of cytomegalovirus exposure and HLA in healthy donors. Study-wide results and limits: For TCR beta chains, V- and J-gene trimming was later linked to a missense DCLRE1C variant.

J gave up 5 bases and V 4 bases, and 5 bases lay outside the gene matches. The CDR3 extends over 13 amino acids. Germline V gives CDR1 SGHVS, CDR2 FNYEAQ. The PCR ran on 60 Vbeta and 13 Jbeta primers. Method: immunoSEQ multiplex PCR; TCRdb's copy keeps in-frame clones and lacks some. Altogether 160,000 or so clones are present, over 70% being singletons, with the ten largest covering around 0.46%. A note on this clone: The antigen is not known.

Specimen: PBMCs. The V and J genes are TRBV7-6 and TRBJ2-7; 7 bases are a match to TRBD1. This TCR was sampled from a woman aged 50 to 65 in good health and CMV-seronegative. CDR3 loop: CASSSTGFNEQYF. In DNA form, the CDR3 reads TGTGCCAGCAGCTCGACAGGGTTCAACGAGCAGTACTTC.